These 3 T cell receptor beta chains share one sample of origin, sequenced in a study of OX40 agonist ivuxolimab in advanced cancers. The data were produced by immunoSEQ multiplex PCR, yet TCRdb's version contains in-frame clones alone and is incomplete. The sample has 20,000 to 30,000 clones; about nine tenths are singletons. Sequencing was performed on CD4+ or CD8+ T cells sorted from blood, taken in a trial of the OX40 agonist ivuxolimab. The receptors were sampled from an adult with an advanced solid tumor such as melanoma, head and neck, liver or kidney cancer.

J is TRBJ2-7 and V is TRBV25-1, with D possibly being TRBD1 (6 bases). CDR3 size: 12 residues. Trimming removed 3 bases at V and 7 bases at J, with 10 bases between. Germline lookup yields CDR1 MGHDK and CDR2 SYGVNS. The CDR3 DNA reads TGTGCCAGCAGTGAGATAACAGGGGAGCAGTACTTC. Translated: CASSEITGEQYF.

The chain links TRBV28 to TRBJ1-2; D remains ambiguous. The V end lost 2 bases, the J end lost 3 bases, and 7 bases lay between the germline ends. CDR3 length: 13 amino acids. Per the germline V gene, CDR1 is MDHEN and CDR2 is SYDVKM. The CDR3 region is CASSLPAHYGYTF. CDR3 DNA: TGTGCCAGCAGTTTACCTGCCCACTATGGCTACACCTTC.

The chain combines TRBV6-5 with TRBJ2-7; D may be TRBD1 (5 bases). This CDR3 region has 14 residues. Germline V gene data show CDR1 as MNHEY and CDR2 as SVGAGI. Trimming pared 2 bases from V and 2 bases from J, leaving 10 bases between. The CDR3 here is CASSYGAGTYEQYF. CDR3 in DNA: TGTGCCAGCAGTTACGGGGCCGGTACCTACGAGCAGTACTTC.